This is a list of T cell receptor beta chains from one sample in a study of ipilimumab plus nivolumab after autologous stem cell transplantation. The protocol was immunoSEQ multiplex PCR, while the TCRdb copy is restricted to in-frame clones and leaves out a portion. The sample carries 35,000 to 50,000 clones, 88% recorded once. The specimen comprised PBMCs, sampled in a trial of ipilimumab plus nivolumab as post-transplant consolidation. The receptors come from a male donor with multiple myeloma. CDR3s include the opening cysteine and the closing phenylalanine or tryptophan. Each record gives: D gene, V gene, J gene, clone size, CDR3 DNA, CDR3 protein. D genes are given only for firm matches. Size is omitted from some rows. Given values are once, few, many or a class for expanded clones.

D: -; V: TRBV7-4; J: TRBJ2-7; size: -; DNA: TGTGCCAGCAGTTGTCGTGGGGCCGCTTCCTACGAGCAGTACTTC; CDR3: CASSCRGAASYEQYF
D: -; V: TRBV10-1; J: TRBJ2-1; size: -; DNA: TGCGCCAGCAGTTCAGGGGGGAGTTTGAACAATGAGCAGTTCTTC; CDR3: CASSSGGSLNNEQFF
D: -; V: TRBV5-1; J: TRBJ1-2; size: -; DNA: TGCGCCAGCAGCACTAACCGGGACCGGGAGGGCTACACCTTC; CDR3: CASSTNRDREGYTF
D: TRBD2; V: TRBV7-2; J: TRBJ2-7; size: -; DNA: TGTGCCAGCAGCTTAGTAGCCCCGGGGGGCGAGCAGTACTTC; CDR3: CASSLVAPGGEQYF
D: -; V: TRBV5-6; J: TRBJ1-6; size: -; DNA: TGTGCCAGCAGCCGGGGGACTTTCCGGGGGGATTCACCCCTCCACTTT; CDR3: CASSRGTFRGDSPLHF
D: -; V: TRBV14; J: TRBJ2-1; size: -; DNA: TGTGCCAGCAAGAATAGGGGTCCCTACAATGAGCAGTTCTTC; CDR3: CASKNRGPYNEQFF
D: TRBD2; V: TRBV5-1; J: TRBJ2-7; size: -; DNA: TGCGCCAGCAGCACAGTAGCGGGGGAGACCTACGAGCAGTACTTC; CDR3: CASSTVAGETYEQYF
D: -; V: TRBV7-9; J: TRBJ1-2; size: -; DNA: TGTGCCAGCAGCTTAGGGATGTACTATGGCTACACCTTC; CDR3: CASSLGMYYGYTF
D: -; V: TRBV7-2; J: TRBJ1-1; size: -; DNA: TGTGCCAGCAGCTTCCTAGGGGTGAACACTGAAGCTTTCTTT; CDR3: CASSFLGVNTEAFF
D: -; V: TRBV30; J: TRBJ1-1; size: -; DNA: TGTGTGGGAGGCGAGAACACTGAAGCTTTCTTT; CDR3: CVGGENTEAFF
D: TRBD1; V: TRBV2; J: TRBJ1-1; size: -; DNA: TGTGCCAGCAGGGATCTTACAGGGGGCACTGAAGCTTTCTTT; CDR3: CASRDLTGGTEAFF
D: TRBD2; V: TRBV28; J: TRBJ2-1; size: -; DNA: TGTGCCAGCAGCCCGGGGGGAGCGGGGTCCTCCTACAATGAGCAGTTCTTC; CDR3: CASSPGGAGSSYNEQFF
D: TRBD1; V: TRBV7-2; J: TRBJ2-7; size: -; DNA: TGTGCCAGCAGCTCCTCAGGGGGCTACGAGCAGTACTTC; CDR3: CASSSSGGYEQYF
D: -; V: TRBV6-9; J: TRBJ1-1; size: -; DNA: TGTGCCAGCAGTTATGGCCGCCGATTGAACACTGAAGCTTTCTTT; CDR3: CASSYGRRLNTEAFF
D: TRBD1; V: TRBV19; J: TRBJ1-2; size: -; DNA: TGTGCCACCACGAGGGACAGGGGGCCCTATGGCTACACCTTC; CDR3: CATTRDRGPYGYTF
D: -; V: TRBV28; J: TRBJ1-3; size: -; DNA: TGTGCCAGCAGTTTATTGGCAGGGGGAAACACCATATATTTT; CDR3: CASSLLAGGNTIYF
D: -; V: TRBV2; J: TRBJ1-6; size: -; DNA: TGTGCCAGCAAGGCGACAGAAAAATCACCCCTCCACTTT; CDR3: CASKATEKSPLHF
D: TRBD2; V: TRBV6-6; J: TRBJ2-6; size: -; DNA: TGTGCCAGCTATCGGGAGGACTCTGGGGCCAACGTCCTGACTTTC; CDR3: CASYREDSGANVLTF
D: -; V: TRBV3-2; J: TRBJ1-5; size: few; DNA: TGTCTCCACCAGCCCCAGCATTTT; CDR3: CLHQPQHF
D: -; V: TRBV27; J: TRBJ2-1; size: -; DNA: TGTGCCAGCAGTACCCTCCCAGACCACTACAATGAGCAGTTCTTC; CDR3: CASSTLPDHYNEQFF
D: -; V: TRBV20-1; J: TRBJ2-2; size: once; DNA: TGCAGTGCTAGTAGGGTCGGGGAGCTGTTTTTT; CDR3: CSASRVGELFF
D: TRBD2; V: TRBV5-4; J: TRBJ2-2; size: -; DNA: TGTGCCAGCAGCTACCCCTTCAGCGGGGGGCCCACCGGGGAGCTGTTTTTT; CDR3: CASSYPFSGGPTGELFF
D: -; V: TRBV2; J: TRBJ2-3; size: -; DNA: TGTGCCAGTCCCACAGATACGCAGTATTTT; CDR3: CASPTDTQYF
D: TRBD1; V: TRBV5-1; J: TRBJ2-2; size: -; DNA: TGCGCCAGCAGCATCTCTCGACAGGGCAACACCGGGGAGCTGTTTTTT; CDR3: CASSISRQGNTGELFF
D: -; V: TRBV19; J: TRBJ1-2; size: -; DNA: TGTGCCACTAGTAGCCAGTCCTATGGCTACACCTTC; CDR3: CATSSQSYGYTF
D: TRBD1; V: TRBV30; J: TRBJ2-7; size: -; DNA: TGTGCCTGGACGAGCGGGACAGGGGACTACGAGCAGTACTTC; CDR3: CAWTSGTGDYEQYF
D: -; V: TRBV6-5; J: TRBJ2-1; size: -; DNA: TGTGCCAGCAGACAGAGTCCTGTTGAGCAGTTCTTC; CDR3: CASRQSPVEQFF
D: -; V: TRBV2; J: TRBJ1-4; size: -; DNA: TGTGCCAGCAGTCTCGGGGCACAGGGTGAAAAACTGTTTTTT; CDR3: CASSLGAQGEKLFF
D: TRBD2; V: TRBV6-4; J: TRBJ2-3; size: once; DNA: TGTGCCAGCAGTGGGACTAGCGGGGCGGCAGGGAATACGCAGTATTTT; CDR3: CASSGTSGAAGNTQYF
D: -; V: TRBV28; J: TRBJ2-5; size: once; DNA: TGTGCCAGCAGTGGCCCCAATGAAGAGACCCAGTACTTC; CDR3: CASSGPNEETQYF
D: -; V: TRBV4-2; J: TRBJ2-5; size: -; DNA: TGTGCCAGCAGCCAGTTTGGCTTGCAAGAGACCCAGTACTTC; CDR3: CASSQFGLQETQYF
D: TRBD1; V: TRBV19; J: TRBJ1-3; size: -; DNA: TGTGCCAGTGCCAAAGAAGGGACAGCCAACTCTGGAAACACCATATATTTT; CDR3: CASAKEGTANSGNTIYF
D: TRBD1; V: TRBV5-4; J: TRBJ2-2; size: -; DNA: TGTGCCAGCAGCTTGGGTAGGACAGGGAGCACCGGGGAGCTGTTTTTT; CDR3: CASSLGRTGSTGELFF